This is a list of T cell receptor beta chains from one sample in a study of TIL therapy for anti-PD-1-resistant metastatic lung cancer. TCRdb's copy holds only in-frame clones and misses some; the assay was immunoSEQ multiplex PCR. The repertoire holds around 100,000 clones, with less than 70% as singletons. The specimen comprised tumor tissue, sampled at baseline. These receptors all stem from a person between 25 and 79 years old with non-small cell lung cancer. Both conserved end residues are part of each CDR3. A D gene is named only where the DNA matches it firmly. Some rows mark clone size as missing; the rest say once, few, many or name a class of expanded clone.

>16|TRBJ1-4|TRBV6-6|.|.
TGTGCCAGCAGTTACTCTGGGAGCTCAACTAATGAAAAACTGTTTTTT
CASSYSGSSTNEKLFF
>14|TRBJ2-1|TRBV29-1|.|.
TGCAGCGGTGAGGAGGCACGCTCCTACAATGAGCAGTTCTTC
CSGEEARSYNEQFF
>16|TRBJ1-6|TRBV28|.|.
TGTGCCAGCAGTTTGTTAGAGCAGGGTGACAATTCACCCCTCCACTTT
CASSLLEQGDNSPLHF
>14|TRBJ2-7|TRBV7-6|.|.
TGTGCCAGCAGCCCTAGGCACGAGGGAAGCGAGCAGTACTTC
CASSPRHEGSEQYF
>16|TRBJ2-7|TRBV7-6|.|TRBD2
TGTGCCAGCAGCTTACTAGGGACTAGCGGGATCTACGAGCAGTACTTC
CASSLLGTSGIYEQYF
>14|TRBJ2-1|TRBV2|.|.
TGTGCCAGCAGTGGCGATAAGTTTGGGAATGAGCAGTTCTTC
CASSGDKFGNEQFF
>12|TRBJ2-2|TRBV7-8|.|.
TGTGCCAGCAGCCGATATACCGGGGAGCTGTTTTTT
CASSRYTGELFF
>11|TRBJ1-2|TRBV30|.|.
TGTGCCTGGAGTATGGACAGAGTCTACACCTTC
CAWSMDRVYTF
>14|TRBJ1-2|TRBV19|few|.
TGTGCCAGTAGTATAAGTTTATCGGACTATGGCTACACCTTC
CASSISLSDYGYTF
>14|TRBJ2-5|TRBV7-6|.|TRBD1
TGTGCCAGCAGCCGCCAACAGGGGGCGGAGACCCAGTACTTC
CASSRQQGAETQYF
>15|TRBJ1-2|TRBV28|once|TRBD1
TGTGCCAGCAGTGCCACCACGGGACAGACCTATGGCTACACCTTC
CASSATTGQTYGYTF
>15|TRBJ2-5|TRBV29-1|.|TRBD2
TGCAGCGTTGGACCGACTAGCGGGAGTACCATGTCCCAGTACTTC
CSVGPTSGSTMSQYF
>14|TRBJ2-1|TRBV6-2/TRBV6-3|.|.
TGTGCCAGCAGTTACGAGGGGGCCTACAATGAGCAGTTCTTC
CASSYEGAYNEQFF
>16|TRBJ2-3|TRBV7-3|.|.
TGTGCCAGCAGCCAGGGAAGGGGCCGTGGGACAGATACGCAGTATTTT
CASSQGRGRGTDTQYF
>15|TRBJ2-7|TRBV4-3|.|TRBD1
TGCGCCAGCAGCCAAGAGGGACAGCGACCCTACGAGCAGTACTTC
CASSQEGQRPYEQYF
>13|TRBJ1-5|TRBV7-9|.|.
TGTGCCAGCAGCACACAGGGCAATCAGCCCCAGCATTTT
CASSTQGNQPQHF
>16|TRBJ1-4|TRBV5-5|once|.
TGTGCCAGCAGCCCTCGGACAGACCTAACTAATGAAAAACTGTTTTTT
CASSPRTDLTNEKLFF
>16|TRBJ2-2|TRBV28|few|TRBD1
TGTGCCAGCAGCCGTCCGGGGACAGGGAACACCGGGGAGCTGTTTTTT
CASSRPGTGNTGELFF
>16|TRBJ2-5|TRBV18|.|TRBD1
TGTGCCAGCTCAAGACGACAGGGGATGAACCAAGAGACCCAGTACTTC
CASSRRQGMNQETQYF
>10|TRBJ1-1|TRBV29-1|.|.
TGCAGCGTTGGAGACGCTGAAGCTTTCTTT
CSVGDAEAFF
>14|TRBJ1-1|TRBV2|.|.
TGTGCCAGCTTAAGGGACAACCTGAAAGGTGAAGCTTTCTTT
CASLRDNLKGEAFF
>15|TRBJ1-1|TRBV28|few|.
TGTGCCAGCAGTTTTCCGCATCGAATGACCACTGAAGCTTTCTTT
CASSFPHRMTTEAFF
>15|TRBJ2-7|TRBV11-2|.|TRBD2
TGTGCCAGCAGCTTTGGTCCAGCGGGAGCTTACGAGCAGTACTTC
CASSFGPAGAYEQYF
>16|TRBJ2-1|TRBV5-4|.|TRBD1
TGTGCCAGCAGTCCGAGACAGGGGGCTGACCCGATGGCGGGGTTCTTC
CASSPRQGADPMAGFF
>11|TRBJ2-4|TRBV7-3|.|.
TGTGCCAGCAGCTCCCAGACCGGAGAGTACTTC
CASSSQTGEYF
>14|TRBJ1-6|TRBV7-2|.|.
TGTGCCAGCAGCTTATTGGGGCAGCTCACACCCCTCCACTTT
CASSLLGQLTPLHF
>15|TRBJ2-7|TRBV5-4|.|TRBD1
TGTGCCAGCATCACCCGGGACAGGGTCCGTTCGGAGCAGTACTTC
CASITRDRVRSEQYF
>14|TRBJ2-5|TRBV2|.|TRBD1
TGTGCCAGCATTTCGGACAGGGTCCAAGAGACCCAGTACTTC
CASISDRVQETQYF
>18|TRBJ2-3|TRBV30|.|.
TGTGCCTGGAGTGTATGGGAGGCCGACACCTCTAGCACAGATACGCAGTATTTT
CAWSVWEADTSSTDTQYF
>15|TRBJ2-2|TRBV9|.|.
TGTGCCAGCAGCGTAGCTTGGGGGGCCACCGGGGAGCTGTTTTTT
CASSVAWGATGELFF
>12|TRBJ2-7|TRBV29-1|.|.
TGCAGCGTTGCCGTCAAGAATTACGAGCAGTACTTC
CSVAVKNYEQYF
>15|TRBJ2-1|TRBV9|once|.
TGTGCCAGCAGCCCCCGAGGGAGCTCCTACAATGAGCAGTTCTTC
CASSPRGSSYNEQFF
>15|TRBJ2-6|TRBV28|once|.
TGTGCCAGCAGTTTGAGTGGCTCTGGGGCCAACGTCCTGACTTTC
CASSLSGSGANVLTF
>14|TRBJ2-2|TRBV7-3|few|.
TGTGCCAGCAGCCGGACTCTGAACACCGGGGAGCTGTTTTTT
CASSRTLNTGELFF
>18|TRBJ1-5|TRBV6-1|.|TRBD1
TGTGCCAGCAGTGACGGTCCCGGGACAGGGTATAGCAATCAGCCCCAGCATTTT
CASSDGPGTGYSNQPQHF
>15|TRBJ2-1|TRBV13|.|.
TGTGCCAGCAGCTTAGTCAGGGGTAGTTACAATGAGCAGTTCTTC
CASSLVRGSYNEQFF
>13|TRBJ2-7|TRBV5-4|.|TRBD1
TGTGCCAGCAGCGCGACAGGGGGCGACGAGCAGTACTTC
CASSATGGDEQYF
>13|TRBJ2-1|TRBV3-1/TRBV3-2|.|.
TGTGCCAGCAGCCCTCTCTCCTACAATGAGCAGTTCTTC
CASSPLSYNEQFF
>18|TRBJ2-6|TRBV7-8|.|TRBD1
TGTGCCAGCAGCTTAGGCGGCAGGGGGCGGACTGGGGCCAACGTCCTGACTTTC
CASSLGGRGRTGANVLTF
>13|TRBJ1-2|TRBV9|.|.
TGTGCCAGCAGCGTAGAGGGGAGAACTGGCTACACCTTC
CASSVEGRTGYTF
>15|TRBJ2-3|TRBV28|few|.
TGTGCCAGCAGCACCAGGCAGGCCAGCACAGATACGCAGTATTTT
CASSTRQASTDTQYF
>16|TRBJ2-1|TRBV13|.|TRBD1
TGTGCCAGCAGCTTAGGCCTGGCAGGGGGCTCCAATGAGCAGTTCTTC
CASSLGLAGGSNEQFF
>13|TRBJ1-5|TRBV30|.|.
TGTGCCTGGAGTCTAAAGGGGGATCAGCCCCAGCATTTT
CAWSLKGDQPQHF
>12|TRBJ1-2|TRBV28|.|.
TGTGCCAGCAGCACAGACTTATCCGGCTACACCTTC
CASSTDLSGYTF
>14|TRBJ2-2|TRBV9|.|TRBD2
TGTGCCAGCAGAGGTAGCGGGGAAACCGGGGAGCTGTTTTTT
CASRGSGETGELFF
>14|TRBJ1-1|TRBV10-3|.|.
TGTGCCATCAGTTCACGCTCCGGGGACACTGAAGCTTTCTTT
CAISSRSGDTEAFF
>14|TRBJ1-4|TRBV30|.|.
TGTGCCTGGAGTCCAGGGACACGGAGGGAAAAACTGTTTTTT
CAWSPGTRREKLFF
>16|TRBJ2-1|TRBV6-5|few|.
TGTGCCAGCAGTTACTCTTACACGCAAGGGTCCAATGAGCAGTTCTTC
CASSYSYTQGSNEQFF
>14|TRBJ2-7|TRBV5-1|.|TRBD1
TGCGCCAGCAGTCCGGGACAGGGAAGTTACGAGCAGTACTTC
CASSPGQGSYEQYF
>11|TRBJ1-2|TRBV30|few|.
TGTGCCTGGAGCCACAACTATGGCTACACCTTC
CAWSHNYGYTF
>14|TRBJ1-2|TRBV6-6|.|.
TGTGCCAGCAGTTACTCCCAGGGTAACTATGGCTACACCTTC
CASSYSQGNYGYTF
>16|TRBJ1-2|TRBV9|few|.
TGTGCCAGCAGCGTAGGAATGGGGGCACAGGGTGATGGCTACACCTTC
CASSVGMGAQGDGYTF
>18|TRBJ2-6|TRBV7-3|.|.
TGTGCCAGCAGCTTAGAGGGACGGTGGAGCTCTGGGGCCAACGTCCTGACTTTC
CASSLEGRWSSGANVLTF
>12|TRBJ1-4|TRBV7-8|.|.
TGTGCCAGCAGCCACTCACGGGGTCAACTGTTTTTT
CASSHSRGQLFF
>13|TRBJ2-1|TRBV19|.|TRBD1
TGTGCCAGTACAACACAGGGGTGGAATGAGCAGTTCTTC
CASTTQGWNEQFF
>15|TRBJ2-3|TRBV30|few|.
TGTGCCTGGAGTGAAGGGAAGGGAGGCACAGATACGCAGTATTTT
CAWSEGKGGTDTQYF
>11|TRBJ2-3|TRBV20-1|.|.
TGCAGTGCAAATATAGCGGATACGCAGTATTTT
CSANIADTQYF
>12|TRBJ1-1|TRBV7-2|few|.
TGTGCCAGCAGCTTAGAGAATGCTGAAGCTTTCTTT
CASSLENAEAFF